This T cell receptor beta chain stems from a study of graft-versus-host responses after intestinal transplantation. Overall study context: Multivisceral, liver-intestinal, or isolated intestinal transplants were given to recipients. For about three years after anti-thymocyte globulin induction, all recipients took tacrolimus and steroids.

Regarding this clone: Its antigen is not known.

Only in-frame clones appear in the TCRdb table, and some are missing; sequencing was by immunoSEQ multiplex PCR. The sample has 25,000 to 30,000 clones, about four fifths seen once; the top ten hold under 3.5%. General study results and limits: Researchers found GvH clones in recipient marrow, and some showed up first in ileum or blood.

Processing was applied to graft tissue in order to liberate intraepithelial and lamina propria lymphocytes. The germline CDR1 and CDR2 sequences are MNHEY and SVGAGI. V lost 3 bases to trimming and J lost 5 bases, with 8 bases between them. CDR3 length equals 13 residues. This sample comprised ileum tissue, obtained 98 days after intestinal transplantation. The V gene is TRBV6-5, the J gene TRBJ2-1; D is uncertain. This receptor was taken from a human patient who received an intestinal transplant, so some T cells may come from the graft donor. DNA for the CDR3: TGTGCCAGCAGTTATAGGACGCACAATGAGCAGTTCTTC. This codes for CASSYRTHNEQFF.